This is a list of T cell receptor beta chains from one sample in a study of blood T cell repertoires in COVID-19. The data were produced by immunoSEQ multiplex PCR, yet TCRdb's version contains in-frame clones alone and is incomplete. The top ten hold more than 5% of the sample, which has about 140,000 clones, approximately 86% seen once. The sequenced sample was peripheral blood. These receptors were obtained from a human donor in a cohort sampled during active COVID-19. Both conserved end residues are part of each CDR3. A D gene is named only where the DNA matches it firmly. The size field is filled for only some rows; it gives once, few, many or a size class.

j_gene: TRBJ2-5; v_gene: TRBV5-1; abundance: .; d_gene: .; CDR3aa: CASSRQGFQETQYF; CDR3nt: TGCGCCAGCAGCCGGCAGGGTTTCCAAGAGACCCAGTACTTC
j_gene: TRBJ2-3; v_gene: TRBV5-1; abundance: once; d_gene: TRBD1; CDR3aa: CASSLGQGSDTQYF; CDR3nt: TGCGCCAGCAGCTTGGGACAGGGATCAGATACGCAGTATTTT
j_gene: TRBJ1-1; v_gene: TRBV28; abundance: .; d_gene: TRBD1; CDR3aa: CASSKMGQGEGRTEAFF; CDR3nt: TGTGCCAGCAGTAAAATGGGACAGGGGGAAGGTAGGACTGAAGCTTTCTTT
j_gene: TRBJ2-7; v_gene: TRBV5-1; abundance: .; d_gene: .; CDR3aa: CASSLAGVDEQYF; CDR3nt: TGCGCCAGCAGCTTGGCGGGGGTGGACGAGCAGTACTTC
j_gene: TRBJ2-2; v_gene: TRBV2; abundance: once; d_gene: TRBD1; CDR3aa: CASRGTGENTGELFF; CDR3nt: TGTGCCAGCAGGGGGACAGGGGAGAACACCGGGGAGCTGTTTTTT
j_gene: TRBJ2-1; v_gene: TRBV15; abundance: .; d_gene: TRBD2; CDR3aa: CATSRDTSGYPYNEQFF; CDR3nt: TGTGCCACCAGCAGAGATACTAGCGGGTACCCCTACAATGAGCAGTTCTTC
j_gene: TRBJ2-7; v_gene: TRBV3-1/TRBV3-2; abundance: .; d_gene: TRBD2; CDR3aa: CASRPTSGRAYEQYF; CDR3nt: TGTGCCAGCAGACCCACTAGCGGGAGAGCCTACGAGCAGTACTTC
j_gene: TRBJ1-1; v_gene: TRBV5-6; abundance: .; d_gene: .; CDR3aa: CASSAIAGERTNTEAFF; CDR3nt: TGTGCCAGCAGCGCAATCGCAGGGGAACGGACGAACACTGAAGCTTTCTTT
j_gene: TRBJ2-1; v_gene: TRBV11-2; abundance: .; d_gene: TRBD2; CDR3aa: CASSIAGGLDNEQFF; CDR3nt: TGTGCCAGCAGTATAGCGGGAGGGCTCGACAATGAGCAGTTCTTC
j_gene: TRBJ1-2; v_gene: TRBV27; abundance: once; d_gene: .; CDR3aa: CASSLSGGATGNYGYTF; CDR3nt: TGTGCCAGCAGTTTATCGGGGGGGGCGACTGGGAACTATGGCTACACCTTC
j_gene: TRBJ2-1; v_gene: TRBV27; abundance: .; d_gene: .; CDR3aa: CASSLLQGNEQFF; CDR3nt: TGTGCCAGCAGTTTATTACAGGGCAATGAGCAGTTCTTC
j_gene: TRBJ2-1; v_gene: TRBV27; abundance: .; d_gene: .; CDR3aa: CASSLGASSYNEQFF; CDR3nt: TGTGCCAGCAGTCTGGGAGCCAGCTCCTACAATGAGCAGTTCTTC
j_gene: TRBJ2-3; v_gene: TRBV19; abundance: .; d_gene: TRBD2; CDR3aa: CASSTLAGGVADTQYF; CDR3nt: TGTGCCAGTAGTACCCTCGCGGGAGGGGTCGCAGATACGCAGTATTTT
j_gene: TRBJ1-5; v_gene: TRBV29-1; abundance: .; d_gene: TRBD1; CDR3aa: CSVESGQNQPQHF; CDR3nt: TGCAGCGTTGAGTCGGGACAGAATCAGCCCCAGCATTTT
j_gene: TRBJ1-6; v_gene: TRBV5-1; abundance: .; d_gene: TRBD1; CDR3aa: CASSLWDRGNSPLHF; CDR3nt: TGCGCCAGCAGCTTGTGGGACAGGGGCAATTCACCCCTCCACTTT
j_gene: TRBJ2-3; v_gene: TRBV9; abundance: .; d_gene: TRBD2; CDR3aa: CASSARPSGFTDTQYF; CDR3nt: TGTGCCAGCAGCGCGCGGCCTAGCGGGTTCACAGATACGCAGTATTTT
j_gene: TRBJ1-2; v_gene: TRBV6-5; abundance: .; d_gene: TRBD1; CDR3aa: CASSQGAGGYTF; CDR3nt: TGTGCCAGCAGCCAGGGGGCGGGAGGCTACACCTTC
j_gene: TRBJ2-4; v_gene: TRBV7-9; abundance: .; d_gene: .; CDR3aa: CASSTGTAGAKNIQYF; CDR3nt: TGTGCCAGCAGCACAGGCACAGCGGGCGCCAAAAACATTCAGTACTTC
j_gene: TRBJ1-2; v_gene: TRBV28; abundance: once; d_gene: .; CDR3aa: CASSFTDTYGYTF; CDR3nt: TGTGCCAGCAGTTTCACGGACACCTATGGCTACACCTTC
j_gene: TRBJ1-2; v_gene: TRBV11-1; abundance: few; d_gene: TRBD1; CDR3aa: CASSPTDRIYGYTF; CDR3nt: TGTGCCAGCAGCCCCACGGACAGGATCTATGGCTACACCTTC
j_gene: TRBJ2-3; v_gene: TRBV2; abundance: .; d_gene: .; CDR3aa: CASKTETTTDTQYF; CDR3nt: TGTGCCAGTAAGACAGAAACTACCACAGATACGCAGTATTTT
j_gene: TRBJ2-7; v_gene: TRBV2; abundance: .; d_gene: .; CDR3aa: CASSEGSWYEQYF; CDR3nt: TGTGCCAGCAGTGAGGGGAGTTGGTACGAGCAGTACTTC
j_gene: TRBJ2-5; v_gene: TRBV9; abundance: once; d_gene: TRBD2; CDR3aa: CASSVAGGLQETQYF; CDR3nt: TGTGCCAGCAGCGTAGCGGGGGGTCTCCAAGAGACCCAGTACTTC
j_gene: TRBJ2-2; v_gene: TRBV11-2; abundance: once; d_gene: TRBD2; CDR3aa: CASSLPPGLAGGSTGELFF; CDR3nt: TGTGCCAGCAGCTTACCCCCGGGACTAGCGGGCGGAAGCACCGGGGAGCTGTTTTTT
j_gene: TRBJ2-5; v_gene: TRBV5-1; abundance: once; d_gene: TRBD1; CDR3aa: CASSRTGEETQYF; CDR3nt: TGCGCCAGCAGCCGGACAGGGGAGGAGACCCAGTACTTC
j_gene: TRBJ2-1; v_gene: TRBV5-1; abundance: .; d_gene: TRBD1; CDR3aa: CASSRGTGGEEQFF; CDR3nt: TGCGCCAGCAGCAGGGGGACAGGGGGTGAAGAGCAGTTCTTC
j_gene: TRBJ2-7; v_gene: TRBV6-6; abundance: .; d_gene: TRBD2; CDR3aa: CASSFASGSYEQYF; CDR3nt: TGTGCCAGCAGTTTTGCTAGCGGGAGCTACGAGCAGTACTTC
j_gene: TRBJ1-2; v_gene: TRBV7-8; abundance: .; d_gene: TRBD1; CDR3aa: CASSRQGRAGYTF; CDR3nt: TGTGCCAGCTCACGACAGGGTCGGGCTGGCTACACCTTC
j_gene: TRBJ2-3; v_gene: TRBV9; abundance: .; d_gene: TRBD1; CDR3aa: CASSDQTGWDTQYF; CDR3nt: TGTGCCAGCAGCGACCAGACAGGGTGGGATACGCAGTATTTT
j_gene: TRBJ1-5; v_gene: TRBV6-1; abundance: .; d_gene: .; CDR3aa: CASSVGWGGDSNQPQHF; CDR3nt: TGTGCCAGCAGTGTGGGGTGGGGAGGGGATAGCAATCAGCCCCAGCATTTT
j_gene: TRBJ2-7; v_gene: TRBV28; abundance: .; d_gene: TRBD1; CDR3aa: CASFRTGSGYEQYF; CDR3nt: TGTGCCAGCTTTCGGACAGGGTCTGGCTACGAGCAGTACTTC
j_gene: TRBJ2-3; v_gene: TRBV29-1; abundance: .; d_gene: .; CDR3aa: CSVFGQPSTDTQYF; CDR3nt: TGCAGCGTTTTCGGACAGCCTAGCACAGATACGCAGTATTTT
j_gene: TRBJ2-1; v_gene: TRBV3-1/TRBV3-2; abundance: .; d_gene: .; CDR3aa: CASSQGWSGSYNEQFF; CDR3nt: TGTGCCAGCAGCCAAGGATGGAGCGGATCATACAATGAGCAGTTCTTC
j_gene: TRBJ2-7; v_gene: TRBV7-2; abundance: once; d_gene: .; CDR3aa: CASSLAINSYEQYF; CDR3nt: TGTGCCAGCAGCTTAGCTATTAACTCCTACGAGCAGTACTTC
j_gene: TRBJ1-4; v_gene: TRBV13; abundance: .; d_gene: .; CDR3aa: CASSLRGGTTNEKLFF; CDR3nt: TGTGCCAGCAGCTTAAGAGGGGGAACAACTAATGAAAAACTGTTTTTT
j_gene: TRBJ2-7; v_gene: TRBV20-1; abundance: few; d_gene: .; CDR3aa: CSAVGGSEQYF; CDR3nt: TGCAGTGCTGTTGGGGGGTCCGAGCAGTACTTC
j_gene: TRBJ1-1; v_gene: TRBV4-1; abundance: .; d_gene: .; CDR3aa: CASSRSRGGDTEAFF; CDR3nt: TGCGCCAGCAGCCGCAGCAGGGGCGGTGACACTGAAGCTTTCTTT
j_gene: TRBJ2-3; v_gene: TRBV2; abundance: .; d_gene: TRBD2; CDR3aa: CASTWGGVSTDTQYF; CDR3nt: TGTGCCAGCACCTGGGGGGGGGTGAGCACAGATACGCAGTATTTT
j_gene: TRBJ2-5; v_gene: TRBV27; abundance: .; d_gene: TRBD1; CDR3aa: CASSPSPTGVGTQYF; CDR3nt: TGTGCCAGCAGCCCCTCCCCTACAGGGGTTGGGACCCAGTACTTC
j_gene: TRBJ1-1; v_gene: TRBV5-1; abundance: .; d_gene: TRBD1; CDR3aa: CASSLGTGGRNTEAFF; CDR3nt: TGCGCCAGCAGCTTGGGGACAGGGGGAAGGAACACTGAAGCTTTCTTT
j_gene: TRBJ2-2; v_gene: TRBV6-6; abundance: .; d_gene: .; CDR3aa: CASRPGLSTGELFF; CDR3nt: TGTGCCAGCAGGCCGGGACTGTCCACCGGGGAGCTGTTTTTT
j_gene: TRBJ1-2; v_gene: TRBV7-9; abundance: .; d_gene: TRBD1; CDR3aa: CASSLSFGQGADYGYTF; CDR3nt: TGTGCCAGCAGCTTAAGCTTTGGCCAGGGGGCCGACTATGGCTACACCTTC
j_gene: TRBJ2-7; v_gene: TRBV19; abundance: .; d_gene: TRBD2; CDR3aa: CASSKPSGRDPYEQYF; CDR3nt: TGTGCCAGTAGTAAACCGAGCGGGAGGGACCCCTACGAGCAGTACTTC
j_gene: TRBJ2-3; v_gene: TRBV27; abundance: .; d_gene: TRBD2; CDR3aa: CASSFREGTTDTQYF; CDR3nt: TGTGCCAGCAGTTTCCGGGAGGGGACCACAGATACGCAGTATTTT
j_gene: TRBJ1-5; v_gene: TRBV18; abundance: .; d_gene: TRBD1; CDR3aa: CASSPPGTANQPQHF; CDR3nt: TGTGCCAGCTCACCGCCTGGGACAGCAAATCAGCCCCAGCATTTT
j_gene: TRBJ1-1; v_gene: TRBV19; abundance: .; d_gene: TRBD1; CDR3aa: CASKKDRVWTEAFF; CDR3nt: TGTGCCAGTAAAAAAGACAGGGTATGGACTGAAGCTTTCTTT
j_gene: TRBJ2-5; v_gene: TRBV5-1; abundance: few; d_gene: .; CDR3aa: CASSLGAGDIETQYF; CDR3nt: TGCGCCAGCAGCTTGGGGGCAGGGGACATAGAGACCCAGTACTTC
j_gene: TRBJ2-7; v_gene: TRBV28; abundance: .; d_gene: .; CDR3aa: CASSSLSEQYF; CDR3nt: TGTGCCAGCAGTTCCCTCTCCGAGCAGTACTTC
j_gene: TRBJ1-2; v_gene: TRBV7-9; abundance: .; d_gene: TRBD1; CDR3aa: CASRATGVNYGYTF; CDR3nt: TGTGCCAGCAGGGCGACAGGGGTGAACTATGGCTACACCTTC
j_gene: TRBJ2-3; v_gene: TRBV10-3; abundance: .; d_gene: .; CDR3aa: CAISAQEGGTDTQYF; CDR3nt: TGTGCCATCAGTGCACAAGAGGGAGGCACAGATACGCAGTATTTT
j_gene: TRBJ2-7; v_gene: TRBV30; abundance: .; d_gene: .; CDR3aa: CAWSGGADEQYF; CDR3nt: TGTGCCTGGAGCGGTGGGGCCGACGAGCAGTACTTC
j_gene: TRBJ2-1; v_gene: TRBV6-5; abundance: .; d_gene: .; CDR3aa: CASSEDTGNEQFF; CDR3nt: TGTGCCAGCTCCGAAGACACAGGCAATGAGCAGTTCTTC
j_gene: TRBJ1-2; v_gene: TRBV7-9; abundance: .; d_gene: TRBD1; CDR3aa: CASSQGAHGYTF; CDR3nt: TGTGCCAGCAGTCAGGGGGCCCATGGCTACACCTTC